This T cell receptor beta chain was recovered during a study of T cell responses to AZD1222 COVID-19 vaccine. Generated by immunoSEQ multiplex PCR, the TCRdb table keeps only in-frame clones and is missing some. Of more than 85,000 clones in the sample, around 93% were seen once. Trimming removed 6 bases at V and 3 bases at J, with 17 bases between. Germline V gene lookup returns CDR1 LNHDA and CDR2 SQIVND (reference sequence). The CDR3 has 15 residues. The V call is TRBV19, the J call TRBJ1-1; the D gene is possibly TRBD1 (5 bases). The TCR was taken from an adult who received the AZD1222 COVID-19 vaccine. The starting material was peripheral blood, obtained 28 days after the second AZD1222 dose. The CDR3 spells CASRSTEGLDTEAFF. CDR3 nucleotides: TGTGCCAGTAGATCAACAGAGGGGTTGGACACTGAAGCTTTCTTT.